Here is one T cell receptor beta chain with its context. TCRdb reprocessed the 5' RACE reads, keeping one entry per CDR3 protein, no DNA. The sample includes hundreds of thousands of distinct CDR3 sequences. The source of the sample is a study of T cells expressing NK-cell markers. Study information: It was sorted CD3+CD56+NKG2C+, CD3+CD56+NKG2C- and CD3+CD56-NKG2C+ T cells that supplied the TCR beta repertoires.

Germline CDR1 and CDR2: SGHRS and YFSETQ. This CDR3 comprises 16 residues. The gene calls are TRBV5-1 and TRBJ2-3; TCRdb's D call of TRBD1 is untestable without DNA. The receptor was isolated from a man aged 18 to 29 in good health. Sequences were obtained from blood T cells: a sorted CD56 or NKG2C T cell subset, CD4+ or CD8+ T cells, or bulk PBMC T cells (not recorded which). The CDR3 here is CASSLPGQGQTDTQYF.